These 7 T cell receptor beta chains came from one sample sequenced in a study of blood T cells in healthy people across ages (dated by TCRdb to between 2015 and 2017). Preparation of the library involved 5' RACE. Data came from an Illumina HiSeq 2500. The second PCR ran for roughly 7 to 11 cycles and used a J-beta primer mix along with a sample-barcoded 5' primer. TCRdb cleaned the public reads at Q25 with fastp, built clones with MiXCR and kept in-frame beta chains. Every CDR3 protein is listed once, alongside the most common genes and DNA of its rows. The sample contains some 1.4 million distinct CDR3 sequences, about 40% of them found a single time. Together, the top ten hold roughly 7.9% of the sample. The sequenced material came from blood. The source of these receptors is a woman aged 18 to 35 in good health.

This clonotype came up a few times. The rearrangement uses TRBV4-1 and TRBJ2-7; no definite D call. The V gene's germline CDR1 is MGHRA and CDR2 YSYEKL. The CDR3 contains 16 residues. Deletions cut 0 bases from V and 2 bases from J, with 14 bases between. CDR3 in amino acids: CASSQDPGTFPYEQYF. The CDR3 region has the DNA TGCGCCAGCAGCCAAGATCCGGGTACGTTCCCCTACGAGCAGTACTTC.

This clonotype was picked up a small number of times. The rearrangement joins TRBV7-2 to TRBJ2-7, with D maybe TRBD2 (5 bases). From germline, CDR1 is SGHTA and CDR2 FQGNSA. The CDR3 spans 14 residues. The V gene lost 5 bases and the J gene lost 2 bases, with 13 bases spanning the gap. The CDR3 loop reads CASSQSRGPYEQYF. The CDR3 coding sequence is TGTGCCAGCAGCCAAAGCCGCGGGCCCTACGAGCAGTACTTC.

The chain is built from TRBV4-2 and TRBJ1-4; no definite D call. The germline V gene has CDR1 LGHNA and CDR2 YNFKEQ. The length of the CDR3 is 12 residues. Trimming stripped 6 bases from V and 5 bases from J, with 7 bases between. The CDR3 DNA reads TGTGCCAGCAGTCGATCAAATGAAAAACTGTTTTTT. Its protein product is CASSRSNEKLFF.

This clonotype appeared a few times. The gene calls are TRBV28 and TRBJ2-7; possibly TRBD1 for D (6 bases). Looked up from germline, CDR1 is MDHEN and CDR2 is SYDVKM. V was trimmed by 1 base and J by 4 bases, leaving 14 bases between them. The CDR3 has 15 residues. The CDR3 DNA reads as TGTGCCAGCAGTTTATCCGGGACAAATAAATACGAGCAGTACTTC. Protein sequence: CASSLSGTNKYEQYF.

This rearrangement joins TRBV2 to TRBJ2-3, with a possible D match to TRBD2 (7 bases). Germline V gene lookup returns CDR1 SNHLY and CDR2 FYNNEI. The CDR3 runs 16 residues. The germline V and J ends were trimmed by 9 bases and 0 bases, with 19 bases remaining between them. CDR3 nucleotides: TGTGCCAGACAAAGGGGGGGCGGAACTAGCACAGATACGCAGTATTTT. Its translation: CARQRGGGTSTDTQYF.

The table lists this clonotype with many counts. The chain carries TRBV20-1 and TRBJ1-2; D gene ambiguous. Germline V gives CDR1 DFQATT, CDR2 SNEGSKA (reference sequence). This CDR3 has 13 residues. V lost 4 bases to trimming and J lost 0 bases, with 9 bases between them. The DNA for the CDR3 is TGCAGTGCTACGGGGAAAACTAACTATGGCTACACCTTC. Translated: CSATGKTNYGYTF.

The rearrangement uses TRBV28 and TRBJ2-1, with 9 bases aligning to TRBD1. The CDR3 contains 15 residues. The J segment lost 10 bases and the V segment lost 6 bases, leaving 13 bases of the junction unmatched. Germline assignment: CDR1 MDHEN and CDR2 SYDVKM. The CDR3 spells CASRQQGQGIREQFF. CDR3 coding DNA: TGTGCCAGCAGGCAGCAGGGACAGGGAATTCGCGAGCAGTTCTTC. Variable domain in full (rest from reference TRBV28 and TRBJ2-1): DVKVTQSSRYLVKRTGEKVFLECVQDMDHENMFWYRQDPGLGLRLIYFSYDVKMKEKGDIPEGYSVSREKKERFSLILESASTNQTSMYLCASRQQGQGIREQFFGPGTRLTVL.